This T cell receptor (beta chain) was obtained from a study of technical replicates of blood from a few donors (dated by TCRdb to the late 2010s). At the junction V is shortened by 2 bases and J by 5 bases, with 13 bases in between. The germline V gene provides CDR1 SGHTS and CDR2 YDEGEE. The CDR3 runs 15 residues from the cysteine to the phenylalanine. Only the CDR3 DNA stays, 45 bases, in frame from base 1. On this clone: Its antigen specificity is not known. No base quality information exists; no much larger clone differs at one position.

The method was the immunoSEQ multiplex PCR assay. Held by TCRdb, this immuneACCESS table contains in-frame sequences only and omits some clones. Under half of the omission traces to an unresolved V gene where checked; the cause of the rest is unknown. This sample lists about 100,000 clones; roughly 96% were detected once. About 0.35% of the sample goes to the ten largest clones. This TCR came from a human donor in good health. This chain is built from TRBV5-8 and TRBJ1-4, with the D segment identity uncertain. The sequencing sample was made of T cells isolated from PBMCs. The CDR3 protein is CASSFTRSLNEKLFF. The sequence in DNA is TGTGCCAGCAGCTTTACGAGGAGCCTGAATGAAAAACTGTTTTTT.